Below are 14 T cell receptor beta chains sequenced from a single sample in a study of T cell repertoires in cytomegalovirus infection. From the reads, TCRdb called clonotypes with MiXCR, one entry per CDR3 protein. The sample yields some 600,000 distinct CDR3 sequences, roughly 26% seen once. Source material: CD8+ T cells from PBMCs. The origin of the receptors is a human donor in good health (CMV status not recorded). Some clones in this sample may be carry-over from other donors' samples.

This clonotype appeared a few times. At one end, the junction sequence differs from germline, possibly due to a read error. This rearrangement joins TRBV7-8 to TRBJ2-2, with 9 bases matching TRBD1. CDR1 is SGHVS and CDR2 is FQNEAQ in the germline V gene. This CDR3 is built from 15 residues. CDR3 loop: CVSSPGTGHTGELFF. CDR3 bases: TGTGTCAGCAGCCCCGGGACAGGGCATACCGGGGAGCTGTTTTTT. Using reference TRBV7-8 and TRBJ2-2 for the parts outside the CDR3, the full variable domain is GAGVSQSPRYKVAKRGQDVALRCDPISGHVSLFWYQQALGQGPEFLTYFQNEAQLDKSGLPSDRFFAERPEGSVSTLKIQRTQQEDSAVYLCVSSPGTGHTGELFFGEGSRLTVL.

The V call is TRBV5-1, the J call TRBJ2-7, with D perhaps matching TRBD1 (5 bases). V was cut by 2 bases and J by 2 bases, with 14 bases left in between. CDR1 SGHRS and CDR2 YFSETQ come from the germline V gene. The CDR3 runs 15 residues. CDR3 DNA sequence: TGCGCCAGCAGCTTTAAAAAGGGGTATCCCTACGAGCAGTACTTC. The encoded protein is CASSFKKGYPYEQYF.

This clonotype was found a few times. This chain links TRBV4-1 with TRBJ2-1; D not resolved. The CDR3 extends over 16 amino acids. Trimming removed 6 bases at V and 0 bases at J, with 15 bases between. Germline V lookup: CDR1 MGHRA, CDR2 YSYEKL. CDR3 sequence: CASRLRSASSYNEQFF. CDR3 nucleotides: TGCGCCAGCAGATTGCGGTCCGCCAGCTCCTACAATGAGCAGTTCTTC.

The V call is TRBV20-1, the J call TRBJ2-5, with TRBD1 matching over 8 bases. The CDR3 covers 14 residues. The J segment lost 5 bases and the V segment lost 5 bases, leaving 10 bases of the junction unmatched. Germline V gene lookup returns CDR1 DFQATT and CDR2 SNEGSKA (reference sequence). Here the CDR3 reads CSAHTRTGTETQYF. CDR3 DNA: TGCAGTGCTCACACCAGGACAGGGACCGAGACCCAGTACTTC.

This clonotype was recorded at least ten times. The chain couples TRBV6-2 or TRBV6-3 to TRBJ1-1; D gene uncertain. The germline V gene has CDR1 MNHEY and CDR2 SVGEGT. The V end lost 0 bases, the J end lost 7 bases, and 9 bases lay between the germline ends. This CDR3 has 13 amino acids. The CDR3 here is CASSYSNLVEAFF. Here the CDR3 DNA reads TGTGCCAGCAGTTACTCGAACTTGGTTGAAGCTTTCTTT.

The chain carries TRBV19 and TRBJ1-4, with D possibly being TRBD1 (5 bases). Trimming shortened V by 11 bases and J by 8 bases, and 18 bases separated the two germline ends. The CDR3 loop spans 13 amino acids. From germline, CDR1 is LNHDA and CDR2 SQIVND (reference sequence). The CDR3 DNA sequence: TGTGCCTCCTGGGAAGGGGAGGAAGAAAAACTGTTTTTT. Protein sequence: CASWEGEEEKLFF.

This clonotype was detected only a few times. A read error may account for a junction end that differs from germline. The V and J genes are TRBV7-6 and TRBJ1-1; D gene ambiguous. Germline CDR1 SGHVS, CDR2 FNYEAQ. The CDR3 sequence is 13 residues long. The CDR3 reads CASSLTLGTEAFF. CDR3 DNA sequence: TGTGCTAGCAGCTTAACTTTAGGGACTGAAGCTTTCTTT.

The chain employs TRBV20-1 and TRBJ2-5; tentatively, D is TRBD1 (6 bases). V dropped 5 bases and J dropped 5 bases, with 15 bases sitting between them. Germline values: CDR1 DFQATT, CDR2 SNEGSKA (reference sequence). This CDR3 spans 13 amino acids. CDR3 residues: CSASGGGAETQYF. For the CDR3, the DNA is TGCAGTGCTTCGGGTGGGGGCGCTGAGACCCAGTACTTC.

The V gene is TRBV4-1, the J gene TRBJ1-3, with D possibly being TRBD1 (5 bases). Germline values: CDR1 MGHRA, CDR2 YSYEKL. The CDR3 consists of 15 residues. V was pared by 3 bases and J by 0 bases, with 9 bases between. CDR3 sequence: CASSHTGSSGNTIYF. The CDR3 bases are TGCGCCAGCAGCCACACAGGAAGCTCTGGAAACACCATATATTTT.

The V and J genes are TRBV5-5 and TRBJ2-3; TRBD2 is a possible D gene (6 bases). The V and J ends lost 4 bases and 5 bases respectively, with 17 bases between them. The germline gives CDR1 SGHKS, CDR2 YYEKEE (reference sequence). The CDR3 loop spans 15 amino acids. The CDR3 spells CASSTGTSVGDTQYF. CDR3 nucleotide sequence: TGTGCCAGCAGCACGGGGACTTCCGTCGGAGATACGCAGTATTTT.

This clonotype was seen only a few times. At one boundary the junction diverges from the germline segment, which might be a read error. V and J are TRBV7-6 and TRBJ2-2, with D unclear. CDR3 length: 14 residues. The germline CDR1 and CDR2 sequences are SGHVS and FNYEAQ. The CDR3, as DNA: TGTGCTAGCAGCTTTACCAGGAACACCGGGGAGCTGTTTTTT. It is translated as CASSFTRNTGELFF. Supplemented by reference TRBV7-6 and TRBJ2-2, the full variable domain reads GAGVSQSPRYKVTKRGQDVALRCDPISGHVSLYWYRQALGQGPEFLTYFNYEAQQDKSGLPNDRFSAERPEGSISTLTIQRTEQRDSAMYRCASSFTRNTGELFFGEGSRLTVL.

In nucleotides, the CDR3 is TGTGCCAGCAGTTTAGACCCGGGGAGGAACAATCAGCCCCAGCATTTT. It is translated as CASSLDPGRNNQPQHF. The chain employs TRBV28 and TRBJ1-5; no firm D call. The CDR3 extends over 16 amino acids. V dropped 2 bases and J dropped 3 bases, with 14 bases sitting between them. Germline CDR1 MDHEN, CDR2 SYDVKM. Variable domain in full (rest from reference TRBV28 and TRBJ1-5): DVKVTQSSRYLVKRTGEKVFLECVQDMDHENMFWYRQDPGLGLRLIYFSYDVKMKEKGDIPEGYSVSREKKERFSLILESASTNQTSMYLCASSLDPGRNNQPQHFGDGTRLSIL.

The J gene is TRBJ2-1, the V gene TRBV20-1, with D possibly called TRBD1 or TRBD2 (5 bases each). Looked up from germline, CDR1 is DFQATT and CDR2 is SNEGSKA (reference sequence). The CDR3 has 11 amino acids. Written as DNA, the CDR3 is TGCACCCCGGGGCGCTTGGATGAGCAGTTCTTC. It translates to CTPGRLDEQFF.

This clonotype was observed a few times. The chain joins TRBV29-1 to TRBJ2-5; 9 bases map to TRBD2. Trimming at V came to 6 bases and at J to 2 bases, leaving 4 bases not matched to a gene. Germline V gene sequence: CDR1 SQVTM, CDR2 ANQGSEA. The CDR3 is made up of 13 amino acids. The CDR3 nucleotides read TGCAGCGTAGTAGCGGGGGAGCAAGAGACCCAGTACTTC. Translated, it gives CSVVAGEQETQYF.